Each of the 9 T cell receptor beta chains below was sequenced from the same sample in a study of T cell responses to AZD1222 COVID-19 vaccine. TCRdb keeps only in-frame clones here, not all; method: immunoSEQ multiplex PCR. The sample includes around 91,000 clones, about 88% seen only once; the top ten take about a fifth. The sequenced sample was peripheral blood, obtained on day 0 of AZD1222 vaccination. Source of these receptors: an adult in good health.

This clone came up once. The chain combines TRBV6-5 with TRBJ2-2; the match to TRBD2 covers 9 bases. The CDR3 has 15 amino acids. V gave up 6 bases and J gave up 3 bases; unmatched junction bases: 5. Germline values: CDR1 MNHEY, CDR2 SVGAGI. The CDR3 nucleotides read TGTGCCAGCAGCTCCGGGACTAGCTACACCGGGGAGCTGTTTTTT. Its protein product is CASSSGTSYTGELFF.

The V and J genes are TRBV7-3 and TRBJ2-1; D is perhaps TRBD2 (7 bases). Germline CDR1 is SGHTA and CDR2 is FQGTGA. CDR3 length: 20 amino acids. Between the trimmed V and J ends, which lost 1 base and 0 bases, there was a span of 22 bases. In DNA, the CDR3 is TGTGCCAGCAGCTTAAACCCGGGGGGCCTTTCAACAAGCTCCTACAATGAGCAGTTCTTC. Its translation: CASSLNPGGLSTSSYNEQFF.

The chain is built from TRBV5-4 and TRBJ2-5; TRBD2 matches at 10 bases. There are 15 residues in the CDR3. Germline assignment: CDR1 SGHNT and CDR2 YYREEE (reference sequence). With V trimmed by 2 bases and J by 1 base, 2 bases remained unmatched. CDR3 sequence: CASSFGLAVQETQYF. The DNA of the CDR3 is TGTGCCAGCAGCTTCGGACTAGCGGTCCAAGAGACCCAGTACTTC.

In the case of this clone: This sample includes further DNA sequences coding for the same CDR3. The DNA of the CDR3 is TGCGCCAGCAGCTTGGGGCAGGGTGGAAGCTATGGCTACACCTTC. It encodes CASSLGQGGSYGYTF. The chain combines TRBV5-1 with TRBJ1-2, with D possibly TRBD1 on 5 matching bases. Germline V gene data show CDR1 as SGHRS and CDR2 as YFSETQ. This CDR3 comprises 15 residues. Trimming removed 0 bases at V and 4 bases at J, with 13 bases between.

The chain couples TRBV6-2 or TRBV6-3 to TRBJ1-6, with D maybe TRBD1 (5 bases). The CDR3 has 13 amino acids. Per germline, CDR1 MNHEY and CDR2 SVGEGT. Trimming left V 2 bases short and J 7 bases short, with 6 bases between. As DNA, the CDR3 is TGTGCCAGCAGTTACGGGGCGAATTCACCCCTCCACTTT. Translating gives CASSYGANSPLHF.

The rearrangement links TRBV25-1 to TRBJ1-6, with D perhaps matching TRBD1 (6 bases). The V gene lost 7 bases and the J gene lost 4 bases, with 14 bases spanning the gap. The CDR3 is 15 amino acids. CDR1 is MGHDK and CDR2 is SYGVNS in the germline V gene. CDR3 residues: CASTDGGAYNSPLHF. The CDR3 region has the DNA TGTGCCAGCACCGACGGGGGGGCTTATAATTCACCCCTCCACTTT.

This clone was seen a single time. This chain's CDR3 is CASSYGLASGNTIYF. The DNA of the CDR3 is TGTGCCAGCAGTTATGGATTGGCGTCTGGAAACACCATATATTTT. The chain employs TRBV6-2 or TRBV6-3 and TRBJ1-3; D is unclear. This CDR3 has 15 residues. V was clipped by 3 bases and J by 1 base, with 10 bases between them. Germline CDR1 is MNHEY and CDR2 is SVGEGT.

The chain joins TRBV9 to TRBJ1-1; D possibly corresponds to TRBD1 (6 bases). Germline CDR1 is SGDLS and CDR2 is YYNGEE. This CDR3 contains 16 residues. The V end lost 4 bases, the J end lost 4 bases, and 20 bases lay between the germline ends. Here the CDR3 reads CASSPGGGSSGTEAFF. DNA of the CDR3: TGTGCCAGCAGCCCGGGAGGGGGGAGCAGTGGCACTGAAGCTTTCTTT.

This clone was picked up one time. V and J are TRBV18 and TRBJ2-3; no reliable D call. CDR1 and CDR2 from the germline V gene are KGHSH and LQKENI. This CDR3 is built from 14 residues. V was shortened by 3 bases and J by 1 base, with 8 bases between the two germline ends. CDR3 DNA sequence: TGTGCCAGCTCACCGTTGGTAGGCACAGATACGCAGTATTTT. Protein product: CASSPLVGTDTQYF.